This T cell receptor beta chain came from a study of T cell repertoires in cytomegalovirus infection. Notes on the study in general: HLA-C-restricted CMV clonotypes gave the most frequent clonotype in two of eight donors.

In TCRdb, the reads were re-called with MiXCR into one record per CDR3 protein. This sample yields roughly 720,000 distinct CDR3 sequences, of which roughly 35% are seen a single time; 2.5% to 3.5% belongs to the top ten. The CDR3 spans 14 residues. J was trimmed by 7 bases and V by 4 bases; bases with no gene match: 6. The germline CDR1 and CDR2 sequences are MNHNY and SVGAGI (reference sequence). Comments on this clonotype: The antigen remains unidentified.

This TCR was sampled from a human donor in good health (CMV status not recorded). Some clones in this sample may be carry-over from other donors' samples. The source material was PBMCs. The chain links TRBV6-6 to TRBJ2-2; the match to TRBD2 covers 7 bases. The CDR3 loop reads CASSSIGGDGELFF. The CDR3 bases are TGTGCCAGCAGTTCTATTGGGGGGGACGGGGAGCTGTTTTTT.